This T cell receptor (beta chain) originates from a study of cytomegalovirus exposure and HLA in healthy donors. Study-level results: Several V segments, TRBV6-2 and TRBV6-3 among them, could not be told apart and were dropped. In an earlier analysis, productive rearrangement rates for most beta V segments clustered near 87% or 30%.

This clone appeared a single time. Its specificity is not known. In the PCR, 60 Vbeta and 13 Jbeta primers were used. Produced via immunoSEQ multiplex PCR; TCRdb's table is partial and in-frame only. This sample carries about 120,000 clones, about 86% of them seen once, and the ten largest clones take around 2.2%. Germline V lookup: CDR1 SGHTA, CDR2 FQGNSA. V was cut by 1 base and J by 9 bases, with 11 bases left in between. This CDR3 region has 13 residues. The genes are TRBV7-2 and TRBJ2-3; D is undetermined. The source is a woman between 35 and 50 years old in good health and CMV-seronegative. The sample was PBMCs. The CDR3: CASSLELRRTQYF. The CDR3 DNA is TGTGCCAGCAGCTTAGAGCTTCGGCGGACGCAGTATTTT.